The source of this T cell receptor (beta chain) is a study of blood T cell repertoires in COVID-19. Study-level background: Samples came from the United States, Italy and Spain, spanning acute and convalescent COVID-19. T cells, B-cell-depleted T cells, or PBMCs provided the cDNA or gDNA that served as material.

Germline CDR1 reads SEHNR; CDR2 reads FQNEAQ (reference sequence). V was clipped by 5 bases and J by 3 bases; unmatched bases: 10. This CDR3 has 16 residues. Followed over time, Seattle patients had been enrolled while infection was active. Original processing methods: Reference gene primer amplification gave estimated nucleated cell counts. Assay used: immunoSEQ multiplex PCR; TCRdb lists only in-frame clones, some missing. V and J calls plus clone size are reproduced from that table; the DNA served to infer D and trimming. The sample holds just under 45,000 clones, 85% to 90% seen once. The specimen was peripheral blood. This chain joins TRBV7-9 and TRBJ1-2, with 9 bases identical to TRBD1. The clonotype comes from a man in his forties or fifties with COVID-19, enrolled during active disease. The CDR3 region has the DNA TGTGCCAGCAGCCCCGATCGGGACAGGGCGGACTATGGCTACACCTTC. Protein sequence: CASSPDRDRADYGYTF.